These 2 T cell receptor beta chains came from one sample sequenced in a study of post-analysis software for immune sequencing data. General study findings and limits: Five or six TRBV segments, TRBV5-6, TRBV5-1 and TRBV20-1 among them, were found more frequent in patients than controls.

Unique-molecular-identifier-tagged TCR beta cDNA libraries were used. TCRdb recomputed calls from the PCR reads with MiXCR, one row per CDR3 protein. Of approximately 570,000 distinct CDR3 sequences listed, roughly two fifths were seen once; the top ten hold under 2%. The antigens for these receptors are not known. Sequenced: blood. The receptor source for this set is a girl under 18 with multiple sclerosis.

The V and J genes are TRBV5-6 and TRBJ2-1, with TRBD2 matching 10 bases. This CDR3 has 16 residues. The germline gives CDR1 SGHDT, CDR2 YYEEEE. J was trimmed by 0 bases and V by 4 bases; bases with no gene match: 4. The CDR3 sequence: CASSGASGGSYNEQFF. CDR3 DNA: TGTGCCAGCAGCGGAGCTAGCGGGGGCTCCTACAATGAGCAGTTCTTC.

V and J are TRBV12-3 or TRBV12-4 and TRBJ2-7; the D call may be TRBD1 or TRBD2 (5 bases each). The CDR3 runs to 14 residues. V lost 1 base and J lost 3, with 10 bases in between. CDR3 sequence: CASSLEMGVYEQYF. CDR3 DNA sequence: TGTGCCAGCAGTTTAGAAATGGGGGTCTACGAGCAGTACTTC.